One and the same sample provided the 11 T cell receptor beta chains below, sequenced in a study of T cell changes during pregnancy in multiple sclerosis. This table comes from immunoSEQ multiplex PCR, and its TCRdb copy is limited to in-frame clones, with some not included. The profile covers 85,000 to 90,000 clones, with approximately 95% appearing a single time and about 1.7% taken by the ten largest. The sample was peripheral blood, taken after pregnancy. The receptor source for this set is a female donor in good health, enrolled as a control in a pregnancy study.

The chain recombines TRBV2 with TRBJ2-3, with 9 bases matching TRBD2. Germline loops: CDR1 SNHLY, CDR2 FYNNEI. The ends lost 8 bases at V and 0 bases at J; junction bases unmatched: 6. The CDR3 consists of 15 residues. This chain's CDR3 is CASAGTSKSTDTQYF. The CDR3 bases are TGTGCCAGCGCTGGGACTAGCAAAAGCACAGATACGCAGTATTTT.

V is TRBV6-1 and J is TRBJ2-5; D not certain. Per the germline V gene, CDR1 is MNHNS and CDR2 is SASEGT. The CDR3 contains 16 residues. V was pared by 2 bases and J by 5 bases, with 18 bases between. CDR3 amino acids: CASSEKGYAGRETQYF. In nucleotides, the CDR3 is TGTGCCAGCAGTGAAAAAGGATACGCAGGCAGGGAGACCCAGTACTTC.

The V and J genes are TRBV7-7 and TRBJ2-1, with 10 bases lining up with TRBD2. CDR3 length: 16 residues. The germline V gene has CDR1 SSHAT and CDR2 FNYEAQ (reference sequence). V trimming: 6 bases; J trimming: 9 bases; junction bases outside the gene matches: 14. In DNA, the CDR3 is TGTGCCAGCAGTCCCGATCTCTCTAGCGGGAGTCGTGAGCAGTTCTTC. Protein sequence: CASSPDLSSGSREQFF.

This chain joins TRBV4-2 and TRBJ2-3; the match to TRBD2 covers 7 bases. Germline V gene data show CDR1 as LGHNA and CDR2 as YNFKEQ. Trimming took 4 bases from V and 3 from J; bases not matched to a gene: 13. The CDR3 loop spans 17 amino acids. CDR3: CASSLNPGRIPTDTQYF. The CDR3 DNA is TGTGCCAGCAGCCTGAATCCCGGGAGGATACCAACAGATACGCAGTATTTT.

This clone has only a few counts. The chain carries TRBV2 and TRBJ2-2; D possibly corresponds to TRBD1 (6 bases). The germline V gene encodes CDR1 SNHLY and CDR2 FYNNEI. CDR3 size: 15 residues. V was trimmed by 1 base and J by 1 base, leaving 7 bases between them. The CDR3 reads CASSEDRVNTGELFF. CDR3 DNA sequence: TGTGCCAGCAGTGAAGACAGGGTGAACACCGGGGAGCTGTTTTTT.

The rearrangement links TRBV9 to TRBJ1-1; D possibly corresponds to TRBD1 (6 bases). The CDR3 has 16 residues. The V gene's germline CDR1 is SGDLS and CDR2 YYNGEE. V was shortened by 0 bases and J by 0 bases, with 12 bases between the two germline ends. The CDR3 nucleotides read TGTGCCAGCAGCGTAGGGGACACCAGTATGAACACTGAAGCTTTCTTT. Translated: CASSVGDTSMNTEAFF. Full variable domain (remainder filled in from reference TRBV9 and TRBJ1-1): DSGVTQTPKHLITATGQRVTLRCSPRSGDLSVYWYQQSLDQGLQFLIQYYNGEERAKGNILERFSAQQFPDLHSELNLSSLELGDSALYFCASSVGDTSMNTEAFFGQGTRLTVV.

The V gene is TRBV5-1, the J gene TRBJ2-7; 8 bases line up with TRBD1. This CDR3 comprises 15 residues. V shed 4 bases and J 5 bases; nucleotides not matched to a gene: 11. The V gene's germline CDR1 is SGHRS and CDR2 YFSETQ. The CDR3 bases are TGCGCCAGCAGCCCGAGGGCAGGGGGCGCACACGAGCAGTACTTC. It translates to CASSPRAGGAHEQYF.

V gene TRBV5-5 combines with J gene TRBJ2-7; D is undetermined. The V gene lost 3 bases and the J gene lost 2 bases, with 3 bases spanning the gap. The CDR3 contains 11 residues. Germline loops: CDR1 SGHKS, CDR2 YYEKEE (reference sequence). The CDR3 protein is CASSSAYEQYF. The CDR3 DNA reads TGTGCCAGCAGCTCCGCCTACGAGCAGTACTTC.

The V gene is TRBV5-4, the J gene TRBJ2-7, with D possibly being TRBD1 (6 bases). CDR1 and CDR2 from the germline V gene are SGHNT and YYREEE (reference sequence). V gave up 3 bases and J gave up 3 bases, with 7 bases separating them. The length of the CDR3 is 12 residues. CDR3 DNA: TGTGCCAGCAGCTCGGACAGCTACGAGCAGTACTTC. It is translated as CASSSDSYEQYF. Together with reference TRBV5-4 and TRBJ2-7, the CDR3 gives the full variable domain: ETGVTQSPTHLIKTRGQQVTLRCSSQSGHNTVSWYQQALGQGPQFIFQYYREEENGRGNFPPRFSGLQFPNYSSELNVNALELDDSALYLCASSSDSYEQYFGPGTRLTVT.

This clone was recorded once. The V and J genes are TRBV19 and TRBJ2-7; weak D call: TRBD2 (5 bases). Trimming left V 6 bases short and J 5 bases short, with 11 bases between. The CDR3 length is 12 residues. From germline, CDR1 is LNHDA and CDR2 SQIVND (reference sequence). The CDR3 is CASRATSHEQYF. CDR3 in DNA: TGTGCCAGTAGGGCCACTAGTCACGAGCAGTACTTC.

This clone came up once. The chain employs TRBV28 and TRBJ2-5; a possible D gene is TRBD1 (6 bases). Germline loops: CDR1 MDHEN, CDR2 SYDVKM. The length of the CDR3 is 17 residues. Between the trimmed V and J ends, which lost 5 bases and 5 bases, there was a span of 24 bases. This CDR3 is CASSSGSQGSLSETQYF. The CDR3 coding sequence is TGTGCCAGCAGTAGCGGTTCCCAGGGGTCACTATCGGAGACCCAGTACTTC.